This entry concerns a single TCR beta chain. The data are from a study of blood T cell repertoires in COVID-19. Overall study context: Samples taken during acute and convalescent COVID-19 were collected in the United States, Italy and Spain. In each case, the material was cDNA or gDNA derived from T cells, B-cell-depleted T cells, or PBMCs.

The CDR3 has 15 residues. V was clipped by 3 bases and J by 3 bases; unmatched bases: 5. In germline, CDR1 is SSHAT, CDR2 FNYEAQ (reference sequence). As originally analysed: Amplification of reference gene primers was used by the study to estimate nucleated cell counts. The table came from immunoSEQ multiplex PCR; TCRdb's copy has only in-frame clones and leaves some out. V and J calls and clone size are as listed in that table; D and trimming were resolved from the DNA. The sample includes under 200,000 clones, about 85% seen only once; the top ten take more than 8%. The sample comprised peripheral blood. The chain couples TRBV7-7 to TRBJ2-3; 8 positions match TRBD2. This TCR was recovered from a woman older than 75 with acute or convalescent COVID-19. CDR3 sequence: CASSLIGGGTDTQYF. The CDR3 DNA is TGTGCCAGCAGCTTGATCGGGGGGGGGACAGATACGCAGTATTTT.